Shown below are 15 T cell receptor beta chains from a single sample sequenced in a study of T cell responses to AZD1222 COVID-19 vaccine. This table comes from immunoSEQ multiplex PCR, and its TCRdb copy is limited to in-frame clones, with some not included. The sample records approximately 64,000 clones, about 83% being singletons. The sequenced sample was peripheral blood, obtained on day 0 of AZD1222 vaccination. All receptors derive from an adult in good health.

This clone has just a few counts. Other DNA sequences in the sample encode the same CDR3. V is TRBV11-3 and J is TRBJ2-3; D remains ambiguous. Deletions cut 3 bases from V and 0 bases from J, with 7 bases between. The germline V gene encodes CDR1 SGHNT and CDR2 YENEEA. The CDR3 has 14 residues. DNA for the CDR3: TGTGCCAGCAGCTTGGGCAGGAGCACAGATACGCAGTATTTT. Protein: CASSLGRSTDTQYF.

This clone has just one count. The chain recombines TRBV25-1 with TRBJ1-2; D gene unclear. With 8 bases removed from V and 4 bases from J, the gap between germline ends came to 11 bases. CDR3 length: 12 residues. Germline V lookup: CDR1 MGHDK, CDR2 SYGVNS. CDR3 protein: CASESWGYGYTF. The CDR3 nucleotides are TGTGCCAGCGAGTCGTGGGGCTATGGCTACACCTTC.

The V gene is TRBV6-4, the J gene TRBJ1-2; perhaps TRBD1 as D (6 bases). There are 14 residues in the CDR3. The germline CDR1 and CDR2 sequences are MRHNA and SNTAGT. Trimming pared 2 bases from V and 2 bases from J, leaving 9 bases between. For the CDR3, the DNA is TGTGCCAGCAGTGACGGGACACAAAACTATGGCTACACCTTC. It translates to CASSDGTQNYGYTF.

CDR3 sequence (DNA): TGTGCCAGCAGCCAAGTCCTGGGGAACACTGAAGCTTTCTTT. It codes for CASSQVLGNTEAFF. The V and J genes are TRBV3-1 (or the pseudogene TRBV3-2) and TRBJ1-1; D remains ambiguous. The CDR3 extends over 14 amino acids. With 1 base removed from V and 1 base from J, the gap between germline ends came to 7 bases. The germline V gene encodes CDR1 LGHDT and CDR2 YNNKEL (reference sequence).

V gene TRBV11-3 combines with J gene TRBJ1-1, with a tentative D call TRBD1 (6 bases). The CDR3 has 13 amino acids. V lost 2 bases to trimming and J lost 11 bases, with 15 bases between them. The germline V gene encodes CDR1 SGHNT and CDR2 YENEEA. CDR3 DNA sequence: TGTGCCAGCAGCTTATCGGGGGGCGCGGATGCTTTCTTT. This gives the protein CASSLSGGADAFF.

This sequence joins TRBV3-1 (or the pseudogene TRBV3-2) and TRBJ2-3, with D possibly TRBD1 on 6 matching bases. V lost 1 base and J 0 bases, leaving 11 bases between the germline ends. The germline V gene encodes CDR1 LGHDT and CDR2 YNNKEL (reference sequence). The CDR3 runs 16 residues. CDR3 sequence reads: CASSQVGGLSTDTQYF. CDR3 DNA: TGTGCCAGCAGCCAAGTTGGGGGCCTGAGCACAGATACGCAGTATTTT.

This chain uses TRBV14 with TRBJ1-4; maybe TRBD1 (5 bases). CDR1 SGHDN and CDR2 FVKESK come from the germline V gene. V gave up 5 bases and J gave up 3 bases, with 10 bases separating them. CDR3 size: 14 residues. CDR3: CASSIQGANEKLFF. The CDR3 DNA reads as TGTGCCAGCAGCATTCAGGGTGCTAATGAAAAACTGTTTTTT.

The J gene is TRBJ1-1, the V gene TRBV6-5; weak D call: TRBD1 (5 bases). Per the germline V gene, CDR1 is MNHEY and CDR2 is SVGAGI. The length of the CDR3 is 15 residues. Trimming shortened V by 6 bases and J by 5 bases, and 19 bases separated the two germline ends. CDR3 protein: CASSSLQVGGTEAFF. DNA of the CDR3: TGTGCCAGCAGCTCACTTCAGGTGGGGGGGACTGAAGCTTTCTTT.

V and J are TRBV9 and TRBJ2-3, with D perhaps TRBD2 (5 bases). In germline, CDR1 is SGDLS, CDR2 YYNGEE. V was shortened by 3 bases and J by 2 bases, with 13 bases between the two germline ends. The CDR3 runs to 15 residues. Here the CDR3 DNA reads TGTGCCAGCAGCGCCTACACTAGGAACACAGATACGCAGTATTTT. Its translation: CASSAYTRNTDTQYF.

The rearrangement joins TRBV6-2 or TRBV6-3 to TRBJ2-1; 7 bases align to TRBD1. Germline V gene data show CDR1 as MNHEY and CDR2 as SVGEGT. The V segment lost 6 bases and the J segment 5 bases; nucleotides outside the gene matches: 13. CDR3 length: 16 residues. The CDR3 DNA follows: TGTGCCAGCAGCCTAAGGGGACAGAGTAGTAACAATGAGCAGTTCTTC. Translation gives CASSLRGQSSNNEQFF.

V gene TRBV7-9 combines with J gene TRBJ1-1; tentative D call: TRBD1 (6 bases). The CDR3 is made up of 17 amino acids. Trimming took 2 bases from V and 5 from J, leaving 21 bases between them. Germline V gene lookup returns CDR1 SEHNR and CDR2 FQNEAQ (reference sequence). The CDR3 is CASSLWEPGHPRTEAFF. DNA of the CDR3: TGTGCCAGCAGCTTATGGGAGCCGGGACACCCGAGGACTGAAGCTTTCTTT.

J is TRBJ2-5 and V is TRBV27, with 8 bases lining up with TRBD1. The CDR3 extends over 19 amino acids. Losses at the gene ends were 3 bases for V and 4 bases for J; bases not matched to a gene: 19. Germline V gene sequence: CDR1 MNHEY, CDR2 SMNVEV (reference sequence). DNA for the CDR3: TGTGCCAGCAGTTTTGGCAGGGGGCCGGGATCGGTTTCCCGAGAGACCCAGTACTTC. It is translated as CASSFGRGPGSVSRETQYF.

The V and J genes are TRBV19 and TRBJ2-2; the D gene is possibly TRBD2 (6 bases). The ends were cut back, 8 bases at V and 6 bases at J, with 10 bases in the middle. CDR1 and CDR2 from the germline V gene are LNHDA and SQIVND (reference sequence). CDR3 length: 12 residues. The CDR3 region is CASSREAGELFF. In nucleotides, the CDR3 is TGTGCCAGTTCAAGGGAGGCCGGGGAGCTGTTTTTT. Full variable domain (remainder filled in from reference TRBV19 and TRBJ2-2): DGGITQSPKYLFRKEGQNVTLSCEQNLNHDAMYWYRQDPGQGLRLIYYSQIVNDFQKGDIAEGYSVSREKKESFPLTVTSAQKNPTAFYLCASSREAGELFFGEGSRLTVL.

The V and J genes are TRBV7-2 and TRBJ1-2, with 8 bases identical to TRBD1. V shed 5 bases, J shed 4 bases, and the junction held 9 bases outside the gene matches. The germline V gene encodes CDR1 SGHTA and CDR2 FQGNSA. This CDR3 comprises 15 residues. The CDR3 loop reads CASSPSTGVVYGYTF. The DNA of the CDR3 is TGTGCCAGCAGCCCCTCGACAGGGGTCGTCTATGGCTACACCTTC.

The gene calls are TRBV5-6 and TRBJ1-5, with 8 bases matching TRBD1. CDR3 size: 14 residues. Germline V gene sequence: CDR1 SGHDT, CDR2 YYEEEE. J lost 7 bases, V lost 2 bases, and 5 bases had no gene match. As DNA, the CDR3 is TGTGCCAGCAGCTTCCGAGGACAGGGCCAGCCCCAGCATTTT. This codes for CASSFRGQGQPQHF.